These 16 T cell receptor beta chains came from one sample sequenced in a study of human T cells and chemical hapten exposure. Regarding time point: patch test 1, 2 weeks after DPC sensitization. Stated treatment: therapeutic diphenylcyclopropenone sensitization with weekly scalp DPC. Via MiXCR, TCRdb re-called the RACE reads, giving one row per CDR3 protein. The sample lists tens of thousands of distinct CDR3 sequences; more than 9% were seen once. The sample here was whole blood, taken in connection with sensitization to the hapten diphenylcyclopropenone (DPC). These receptors all stem from a man aged 35-49 years with alopecia areata. Some clones in this sample may be carry-over from other donors' samples.

This sequence joins TRBV29-1 and TRBJ2-5; 9 bases match TRBD1. The CDR3 consists of 15 residues. CDR1 and CDR2 (germline): SQVTM, ANQGSEA. Trimming at V came to 0 bases and at J to 5 bases, leaving 7 bases not matched to a gene. This CDR3 reads CSVEDWDRAGETQYF. The CDR3 DNA follows: TGCAGCGTTGAAGATTGGGACAGGGCGGGGGAGACCCAGTACTTC.

The genes are TRBV20-1 and TRBJ1-5, with D hard to call. The CDR3 runs 12 residues. Trimming pared 4 bases from V and 3 bases from J, leaving 7 bases between. The V gene's germline CDR1 is DFQATT and CDR2 SNEGSKA (reference sequence). CDR3 sequence: CSAKVLNQPQHF. In DNA, the CDR3 is TGCAGTGCTAAAGTCCTCAATCAGCCCCAGCATTTT.

A few counts support this clonotype. The chain combines TRBV7-2 with TRBJ2-6; TRBD1 agrees at 9 bases. V dropped 4 bases and J dropped 2; count of bases not matched to a gene: 6. The CDR3 loop spans 17 amino acids. CDR1 and CDR2 from the germline V gene are SGHTA and FQGNSA. The CDR3 DNA sequence: TGTGCCAGCAGCTCCTCCGGGACAGGGACTGGGGCCAACGTCCTGACTTTC. It codes for CASSSSGTGTGANVLTF.

The V gene is TRBV5-4, the J gene TRBJ1-2; D is possibly TRBD1 (6 bases). CDR3 size: 17 residues. Germline values: CDR1 SGHNT, CDR2 YYREEE (reference sequence). V gave up 2 bases and J gave up 4 bases, with 21 bases separating them. The DNA for the CDR3 is TGTGCCAGCAGCTTCGGGGGGCCAGCGGGGTTGTCCTATGGCTACACCTTC. It encodes CASSFGGPAGLSYGYTF. The whole variable domain, filled in from reference TRBV5-4 and TRBJ1-2, reads ETGVTQSPTHLIKTRGQQVTLRCSSQSGHNTVSWYQQALGQGPQFIFQYYREEENGRGNFPPRFSGLQFPNYSSELNVNALELDDSALYLCASSFGGPAGLSYGYTFGSGTRLTVV.

This clonotype was seen more than once but under ten times. The chain has TRBV5-1 and TRBJ2-7, with D uncertain. Germline CDR1 and CDR2: SGHRS and YFSETQ. Between the trimmed V and J ends, which lost 4 bases and 3 bases, there was a span of 8 bases. CDR3 length equals 12 residues. The CDR3 nucleotides read TGCGCCAGCAGCCTGGACGGCTACGAGCAGTACTTC. Translating gives CASSLDGYEQYF.

This clonotype showed up just a few times. The chain joins TRBV11-2 to TRBJ2-3, with unresolved D. Trimming shortened V by 0 bases and J by 5 bases, and 12 bases separated the two germline ends. The CDR3 covers 15 residues. Germline values: CDR1 SGHAT, CDR2 FQNNGV. The CDR3: CASSLDGVDGDTQYF. The CDR3 DNA sequence: TGTGCCAGCAGCTTAGATGGGGTAGATGGAGATACGCAGTATTTT.

The chain recombines TRBV11-2 with TRBJ1-2; D not resolved. The CDR3 is made up of 13 amino acids. V was cut by 5 bases and J by 5 bases, with 12 bases left in between. Germline loops: CDR1 SGHAT, CDR2 FQNNGV. In DNA form, the CDR3 reads TGTGCCAGCAGCCCCGTTCCAGCTTATGGCTACACCTTC. Residues: CASSPVPAYGYTF. The entire variable domain, with the rest obtained from reference TRBV11-2 and TRBJ1-2, is as follows: EAGVAQSPRYKIIEKRQSVAFWCNPISGHATLYWYQQILGQGPKLLIQFQNNGVVDDSQLPKDRFSAERLKGVDSTLKIQPAKLEDSAVYLCASSPVPAYGYTFGSGTRLTVV.

Notes on this clonotype: A junction boundary mismatches the germline segment, possibly from a read error. The chain has TRBV5-5 and TRBJ2-7; no definite D call. This CDR3 comprises 11 residues. The V gene's germline CDR1 is SGHKS and CDR2 YYEKEE (reference sequence). The CDR3 coding sequence is TGTGCCAGCAGCTTCGTGAACGAGGAGTACTTC. It codes for CASSFVNEEYF.

There are a few counts of this clonotype. The chain combines TRBV19 with TRBJ2-5; TRBD1 matches at 10 bases. The CDR3 consists of 14 residues. From germline, CDR1 is LNHDA and CDR2 SQIVND (reference sequence). Trimming removed 10 bases from V and 5 bases from J; junction bases left unmatched: 10. CDR3 residues: CATLDRGDSETQYF. The CDR3 region has the DNA TGTGCCACCTTGGACAGGGGGGATAGCGAGACCCAGTACTTC.

The chain employs TRBV28 and TRBJ2-3; 8 nucleotides match TRBD2. CDR3 length: 16 residues. The germline V gene has CDR1 MDHEN and CDR2 SYDVKM. V dropped 5 bases and J dropped 2; count of bases not matched to a gene: 9. CDR3 in DNA: TGTGCCAGCAGTATCCCACGGACTAGCTTCACAGATACGCAGTATTTT. Amino acids: CASSIPRTSFTDTQYF.

This clonotype was counted only a few times. V and J are TRBV25-1 and TRBJ2-3, with a tentative D call TRBD1 (5 bases). Germline-derived CDR1 and CDR2 are MGHDK and SYGVNS. This CDR3 spans 15 amino acids. V was shortened by 5 bases and J by 4 bases, with 16 bases between the two germline ends. CDR3 in amino acids: CASSLGQGRADTQYF. The CDR3 coding sequence is TGTGCCAGCAGTCTGGGGCAGGGAAGGGCAGATACGCAGTATTTT.

This clonotype has at least ten counts. The rearrangement links TRBV20-1 to TRBJ2-7, with 14 nucleotides matching TRBD2. CDR1 and CDR2 (germline): DFQATT, SNEGSKA (reference sequence). The V gene end was trimmed by 4 bases and the J gene end by 2 bases; junction bases not matched to a gene: 7. CDR3 length: 16 amino acids. The CDR3 DNA reads TGCAGTGCTAAAGGACTAGCGGGAGGCAGTGCCTACGAGCAGTACTTC. The encoded protein is CSAKGLAGGSAYEQYF.

This clonotype was seen at least ten times. The genes are TRBV6-2 or TRBV6-3 and TRBJ2-3; D gene unclear. The CDR3 covers 11 residues. The V gene's germline CDR1 is MNHEY and CDR2 SVGEGT. Trimming cost V 4 bases and J 4 bases, with 3 bases left between them. The CDR3 loop is CASSLADTQYF. CDR3 bases: TGTGCCAGCAGTTTAGCAGATACGCAGTATTTT.

This clonotype has just a few counts. The chain links TRBV3-1 to TRBJ2-5; TRBD2 matches 9 bases. Trimming cost V 1 base and J 5 bases; bases outside gene matches: 5. The germline CDR1 and CDR2 sequences are LGHDT and YNNKEL (reference sequence). The CDR3 sequence is 15 residues long. This CDR3 reads CASSQVAGDMETQYF. The CDR3 nucleotides are TGTGCCAGCAGCCAAGTAGCGGGAGACATGGAGACCCAGTACTTC.

This clonotype came up a few times. V and J are TRBV9 and TRBJ2-1; D ambiguous. CDR3 length: 11 residues. Germline lookup yields CDR1 SGDLS and CDR2 YYNGEE. V lost 3 bases, J lost 9 bases, and 7 bases lay in between. The CDR3 nucleotides read TGTGCCAGCAGCGCCTTAGGTGAGCAGTTCTTC. Protein product: CASSALGEQFF.

The chain is built from TRBV5-5 and TRBJ2-7, with D unresolved. The CDR3 has 15 residues. CDR1 and CDR2 (germline): SGHKS, YYEKEE (reference sequence). V was shortened by 0 bases and J by 0 bases, with 10 bases between the two germline ends. CDR3 protein: CASSLGRPYSYEQYF. In nucleotides, the CDR3 is TGTGCCAGCAGCTTGGGACGGCCATACTCCTACGAGCAGTACTTC.